This T cell receptor (beta chain) originates from a study of cytomegalovirus exposure and HLA in healthy donors. Researchers ran the PCR with 60 Vbeta and 13 Jbeta primers. The method was immunoSEQ multiplex PCR; TCRdb's version includes in-frame clones alone and lacks a portion of them. The table shows 90,000 to 120,000 clones, with less than 85% occurring only once. There are 17 residues in the CDR3. After removal of 0 bases from V and 2 bases from J, the junction contained 10 bases not matched to a gene. The germline gives CDR1 SGDLS, CDR2 YYNGEE. Material for sequencing was PBMCs. The chain has TRBV9 and TRBJ1-2; the match to TRBD1 covers 7 bases. The clonotype originates from a man between 18 and 29 years old in good health and CMV-seronegative. For the CDR3, the DNA is TGTGCCAGCAGCGTAGGAGGAGGACAGGCGAGGAACTATGGCTACACCTTC. Translating it yields CASSVGGGQARNYGYTF.